These 21 T cell receptor beta chains share one sample of origin, sequenced in a study of T cells in Graves' hyperthyroidism and ophthalmopathy. Amplification yielded TCR beta CDR3 regions, with RNA transcripts as the source. When the TCR CDR3 underwent first-round RT-PCR, the HTBI primer set was used. TCRdb recomputed calls from the multiplex PCR reads with MiXCR, one row per CDR3 protein. In the table there are roughly 700,000 distinct CDR3 sequences, 14% of which are singletons. The sample was blood. The receptors shown here come from a woman younger than 35 with Graves' hyperthyroidism.

This clonotype came up a few times. The rearrangement uses TRBV30 and TRBJ1-5; TRBD1 matches 7 bases. Germline CDR1 GTSNPN, CDR2 SVGIG (reference sequence). V was pared by 1 base and J by 4 bases, with 7 bases of the junction left unmatched. The CDR3 runs 15 residues. CDR3 bases: TGTGCCTGGAGTGGGACCGGGACAGTAAATCAGCCCCAGCATTTT. Its translation: CAWSGTGTVNQPQHF.

J is TRBJ2-5 and V is TRBV25-1; 12 positions match TRBD2. This CDR3 has 15 residues. Germline V gene lookup returns CDR1 MGHDK and CDR2 SYGVNS. The trim removed 1 base at V and 3 bases at J, leaving 0 bases unmatched. This chain's CDR3 is CASSESSGREETQYF. CDR3 bases: TGTGCCAGCAGTGAATCTAGCGGGAGGGAAGAGACCCAGTACTTC. Supplemented by reference TRBV25-1 and TRBJ2-5, the full variable domain reads EADIYQTPRYLVIGTGKKITLECSQTMGHDKMYWYQQDPGMELHLIHYSYGVNSTEKGDLSSESTVSRIRTEHFPLTLESARPSHTSQYLCASSESSGREETQYFGPGTRLLVL.

J is TRBJ2-1 and V is TRBV20-1; TRBD1 aligns across 9 bases. This CDR3 region has 15 residues. The V and J ends lost 0 bases and 5 bases, in that order; junction bases with no gene match: 5. The germline gives CDR1 DFQATT, CDR2 SNEGSKA (reference sequence). CDR3 bases: TGCAGTGCTAGAGAGGGAACAGGGGGCCACAATGAGCAGTTCTTC. It codes for CSAREGTGGHNEQFF.

The genes are TRBV29-1 and TRBJ2-1; D perhaps matches TRBD2 (5 bases). Germline CDR1 SQVTM, CDR2 ANQGSEA. The CDR3 is made up of 15 amino acids. V gave up 3 bases and J gave up 0 bases, with 12 bases separating them. CDR3 DNA: TGCAGCGTTGAGGCGGAGGAAAGCTCCTACAATGAGCAGTTCTTC. Protein: CSVEAEESSYNEQFF.

This clonotype occurred many times. The J gene is TRBJ2-3, the V gene TRBV6-1; D not resolved. This CDR3 spans 14 amino acids. The V end was cut by 4 bases, the J end by 0 bases, with 8 bases between. Germline-derived CDR1 and CDR2 are MNHNS and SASEGT. This chain's CDR3 is CASSVTGSTDTQYF. The CDR3 DNA reads TGTGCCAGCAGTGTCACGGGCAGCACAGATACGCAGTATTTT.

This clonotype showed up just a few times. This chain connects TRBV29-1 to TRBJ2-2; maybe TRBD1 (6 bases). This CDR3 spans 14 amino acids. The germline V and J ends were trimmed by 7 bases and 2 bases, with 14 bases remaining between them. The germline V gene has CDR1 SQVTM and CDR2 ANQGSEA. The CDR3 DNA sequence: TGCAGCGCTAGAGCAGGGGTAAACACCGGGGAGCTGTTTTTT. This encodes CSARAGVNTGELFF.

J is TRBJ1-3 and V is TRBV13; D perhaps matches TRBD1 (6 bases). Per germline, CDR1 PRHDT and CDR2 FYEKMQ (reference sequence). The CDR3 covers 15 residues. V was shortened by 6 bases and J by 0 bases, with 12 bases between the two germline ends. In DNA, the CDR3 is TGTGCCAGCAGGGGATCAGGGGTCTCTGGAAACACCATATATTTT. Protein: CASRGSGVSGNTIYF.

This clonotype was observed many times. The rearrangement links TRBV20-1 to TRBJ2-5, with TRBD1 matching 10 bases. After removal of 3 bases from V and 5 bases from J, the junction contained 6 bases not matched to a gene. There are 14 residues in the CDR3. Germline CDR1 DFQATT, CDR2 SNEGSKA (reference sequence). Written as DNA, the CDR3 is TGCAGTGCTAGCAAGACAGGGGGCGTGGAGACCCAGTACTTC. Amino acids: CSASKTGGVETQYF.

This sequence joins TRBV19 and TRBJ2-3, with D perhaps TRBD1 (5 bases). Trimming removed 3 bases at V and 1 base at J, with 11 bases between. The CDR3 spans 15 residues. Germline-derived CDR1 and CDR2 are LNHDA and SQIVND (reference sequence). The CDR3 protein is CASSMSGAGTDTQYF. Here the CDR3 DNA reads TGTGCCAGTAGTATGAGTGGGGCTGGCACAGATACGCAGTATTTT.

The chain is built from TRBV19 and TRBJ1-2; D perhaps matches TRBD1 (5 bases). Germline-derived CDR1 and CDR2 are LNHDA and SQIVND (reference sequence). V lost 7 bases to trimming and J lost 8 bases, with 20 bases between them. The CDR3 extends over 14 amino acids. CDR3 sequence reads: CASNPPTLGDGYTF. The CDR3 DNA is TGTGCCAGTAATCCCCCAACCCTAGGGGACGGCTACACCTTC.

This clonotype turned up a few times. This chain uses TRBV12-3 or TRBV12-4 with TRBJ2-1; weak D call: TRBD2 (6 bases). This CDR3 contains 17 residues. The V gene lost 6 bases and the J gene lost 4 bases, with 22 bases spanning the gap. The CDR3 DNA reads TGTGCCAGCAGGGTCGTGGTCGGGACTCCTCCGTACAATGAGCAGTTCTTC. Translation gives CASRVVVGTPPYNEQFF.

This clonotype was recorded many times. V is TRBV7-2 and J is TRBJ2-5, with no clear D. The CDR3 totals 12 residues. The ends were cut back, 5 bases at V and 4 bases at J, with 8 bases in the middle. Looked up from germline, CDR1 is SGHTA and CDR2 is FQGNSA. The CDR3 DNA sequence: TGTGCCAGCAGCCCAGCACGAGAGACCCAGTACTTC. Protein: CASSPARETQYF.

This clonotype was observed at least ten times. The CDR3 region is CASSSMPLGTPNPYGYTF. The CDR3 DNA is TGTGCCAGCAGTTCAATGCCCCTCGGGACGCCGAACCCCTATGGCTACACCTTC. This rearrangement joins TRBV28 to TRBJ1-2, with D possibly being TRBD1 (5 bases). The CDR3 has 18 residues. Germline-derived CDR1 and CDR2 are MDHEN and SYDVKM. The germline V and J ends were trimmed by 4 bases and 4 bases, with 25 bases remaining between them.

The chain combines TRBV6-1 with TRBJ2-1; the D gene is possibly TRBD1 (6 bases). V was trimmed by 5 bases and J by 9 bases, leaving 8 bases between them. The germline V gene has CDR1 MNHNS and CDR2 SASEGT. The CDR3 spans 11 residues. CDR3 DNA: TGTGCCAGCAGTATACAGGGTGAGCAGTTCTTC. The encoded protein is CASSIQGEQFF.

This sequence joins TRBV6-1 and TRBJ2-5; no definite D call. The CDR3 totals 12 residues. CDR1 is MNHNS, CDR2 SASEGT, per germline. Trimming took 7 bases from V and 8 from J, leaving 14 bases between them. The CDR3 region is CASMPPYSTQYF. The CDR3 DNA is TGTGCCAGCATGCCTCCTTACTCCACCCAGTACTTC.

This clonotype was detected only a few times. The chain combines TRBV7-2 with TRBJ2-3, with a tentative D call TRBD1 (5 bases). The CDR3 totals 14 residues. Germline V gene data show CDR1 as SGHTA and CDR2 as FQGNSA. Deletions cut 3 bases from V and 4 bases from J, with 11 bases between. CDR3 nucleotide sequence: TGTGCCAGCAGCTTCAGAACAGGCGCAGATACGCAGTATTTT. This codes for CASSFRTGADTQYF.

This clonotype came up a few times. The V gene is TRBV7-2, the J gene TRBJ2-5, with 15 bases lining up with TRBD2. Germline V gene sequence: CDR1 SGHTA, CDR2 FQGNSA. This CDR3 contains 16 residues. With V trimmed by 5 bases and J by 5 bases, 6 bases remained unmatched. As DNA, the CDR3 is TGTGCCAGCAGCCAGGGACTAGCGGGAGGAACGGAGACCCAGTACTTC. Translating it yields CASSQGLAGGTETQYF.

V and J are TRBV20-1 and TRBJ1-5; 12 bases agree with TRBD1. Unmatched junction bases numbered 10, after V lost 6 bases and J lost 1 base. Germline CDR1 is DFQATT and CDR2 is SNEGSKA (reference sequence). This CDR3 is built from 17 residues. CDR3 sequence reads: CSAITRDRGPSNQPQHF. DNA for the CDR3: TGCAGTGCCATCACCCGGGACAGGGGGCCGAGCAATCAGCCCCAGCATTTT.

About this clonotype itself: This CDR3 is missing its conserved last phenylalanine or tryptophan, likely due to a read error. V and J are TRBV6-1 and TRBJ2-7; perhaps D is TRBD1 or TRBD2 (5 bases each). This CDR3 contains 20 residues. V was clipped by 1 base and J by 3 bases, with 28 bases between them. Germline values: CDR1 MNHNS, CDR2 SASEGT. The CDR3 DNA reads TGTGCCAGCAGTGAAGTTATAACCGGGCCCATGGGACGCAGGCTCTACGAGCAGTACTTA. Translating it yields CASSEVITGPMGRRLYEQYL.

This clonotype came up a few times. V is TRBV15 and J is TRBJ2-3; possible D gene TRBD2, 5 bases. The V end was cut by 1 base, the J end by 7 bases, with 18 bases between. The germline gives CDR1 LNHNV, CDR2 YYDKDF (reference sequence). The CDR3 length is 16 residues. The CDR3 coding sequence is TGTGCCACCAGCAGAGGACTAAGTTTTTTATCAAATACGCAGTATTTT. Protein product: CATSRGLSFLSNTQYF.

This clonotype was recorded at least ten times. V gene TRBV4-2 combines with J gene TRBJ2-7; D ambiguous. The CDR3 totals 15 residues. V was trimmed by 1 base and J by 0 bases, leaving 10 bases between them. Per the germline V gene, CDR1 is LGHNA and CDR2 is YNFKEQ. CDR3 protein: CASSQVRSASYEQYF. The DNA for the CDR3 is TGTGCCAGCAGCCAAGTCCGAAGTGCCTCCTACGAGCAGTACTTC.